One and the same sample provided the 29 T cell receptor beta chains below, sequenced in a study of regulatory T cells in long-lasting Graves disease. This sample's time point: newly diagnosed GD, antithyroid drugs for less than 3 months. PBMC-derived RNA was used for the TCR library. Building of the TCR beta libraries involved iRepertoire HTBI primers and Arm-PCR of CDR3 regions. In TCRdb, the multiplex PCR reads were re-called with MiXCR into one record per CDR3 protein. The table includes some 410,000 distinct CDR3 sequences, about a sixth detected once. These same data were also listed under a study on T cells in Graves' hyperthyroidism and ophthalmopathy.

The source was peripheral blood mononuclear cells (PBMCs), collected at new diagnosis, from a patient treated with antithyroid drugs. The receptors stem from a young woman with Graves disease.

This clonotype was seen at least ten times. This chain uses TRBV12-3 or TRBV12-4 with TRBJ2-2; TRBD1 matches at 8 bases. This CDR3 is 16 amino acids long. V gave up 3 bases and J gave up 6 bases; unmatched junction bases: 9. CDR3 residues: CASSFRQGKGAGELFF. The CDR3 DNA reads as TGTGCCAGCAGTTTCCGACAGGGGAAGGGTGCCGGGGAGCTGTTTTTT.

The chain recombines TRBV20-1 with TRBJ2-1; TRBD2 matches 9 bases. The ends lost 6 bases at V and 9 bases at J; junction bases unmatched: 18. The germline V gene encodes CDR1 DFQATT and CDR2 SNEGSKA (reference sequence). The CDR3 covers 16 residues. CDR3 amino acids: CSAYDKREVPRFEQFF. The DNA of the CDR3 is TGCAGTGCCTATGACAAGCGGGAGGTCCCCCGATTTGAGCAGTTCTTC.

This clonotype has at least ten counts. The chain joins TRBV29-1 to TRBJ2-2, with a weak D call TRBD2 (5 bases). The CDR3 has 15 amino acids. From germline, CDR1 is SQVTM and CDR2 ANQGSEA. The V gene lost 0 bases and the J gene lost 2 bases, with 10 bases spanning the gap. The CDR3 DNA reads TGCAGCGTTGAAGATCGTGGGAGTAACACCGGGGAGCTGTTTTTT. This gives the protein CSVEDRGSNTGELFF.

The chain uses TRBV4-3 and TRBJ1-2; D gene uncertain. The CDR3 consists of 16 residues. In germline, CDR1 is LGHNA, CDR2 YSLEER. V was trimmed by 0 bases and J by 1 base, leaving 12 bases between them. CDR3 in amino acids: CASSQDWETFNYGYTF. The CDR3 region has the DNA TGCGCCAGCAGCCAAGATTGGGAGACCTTTAACTATGGCTACACCTTC.

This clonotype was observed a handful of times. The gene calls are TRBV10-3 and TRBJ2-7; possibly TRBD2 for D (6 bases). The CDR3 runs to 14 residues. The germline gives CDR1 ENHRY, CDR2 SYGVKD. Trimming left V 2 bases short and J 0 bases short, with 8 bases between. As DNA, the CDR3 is TGTGCCATCAGTGAGGCCGGGAGCTCCTACGAGCAGTACTTC. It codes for CAISEAGSSYEQYF.

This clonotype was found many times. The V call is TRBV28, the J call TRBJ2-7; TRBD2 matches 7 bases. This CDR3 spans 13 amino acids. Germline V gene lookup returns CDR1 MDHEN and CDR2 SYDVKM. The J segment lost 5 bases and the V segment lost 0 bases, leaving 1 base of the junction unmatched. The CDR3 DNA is TGTGCCAGCAGTTTATGGGGGGGGGACGAGCAGTACTTC. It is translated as CASSLWGGDEQYF.

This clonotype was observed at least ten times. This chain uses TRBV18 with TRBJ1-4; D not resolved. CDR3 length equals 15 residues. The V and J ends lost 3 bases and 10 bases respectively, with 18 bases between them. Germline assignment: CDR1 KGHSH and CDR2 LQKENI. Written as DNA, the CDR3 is TGTGCCAGCTCACCTGCGGCCATAGCCGGGCTAAAACTGTTTTTT. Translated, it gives CASSPAAIAGLKLFF.

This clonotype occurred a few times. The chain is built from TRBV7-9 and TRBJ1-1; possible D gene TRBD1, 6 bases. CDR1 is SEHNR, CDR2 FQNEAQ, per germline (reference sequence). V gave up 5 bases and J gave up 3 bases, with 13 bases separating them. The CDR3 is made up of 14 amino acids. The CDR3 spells CASSPGGVYTEAFF. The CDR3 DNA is TGTGCCAGCAGCCCCGGGGGCGTATACACTGAAGCTTTCTTT.

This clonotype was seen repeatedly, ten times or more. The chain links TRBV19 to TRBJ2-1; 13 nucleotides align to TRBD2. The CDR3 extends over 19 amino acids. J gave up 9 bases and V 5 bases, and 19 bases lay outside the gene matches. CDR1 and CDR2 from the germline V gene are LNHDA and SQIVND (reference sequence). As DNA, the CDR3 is TGTGCCAGTAGTTTCCCGGGACTAGCGGGACACCTTGAAGGGGGTGAGCAGTTCTTC. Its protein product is CASSFPGLAGHLEGGEQFF.

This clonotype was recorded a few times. CDR3 loop: CASSPRGILGNTIYF. DNA for the CDR3: TGTGCCAGCAGCCCCCGGGGTATCCTCGGAAACACCATATATTTT. V gene TRBV28 combines with J gene TRBJ1-3; D is ambiguous. Germline V lookup: CDR1 MDHEN, CDR2 SYDVKM. There are 15 residues in the CDR3. Trimming left V 6 bases short and J 4 bases short, with 16 bases between.

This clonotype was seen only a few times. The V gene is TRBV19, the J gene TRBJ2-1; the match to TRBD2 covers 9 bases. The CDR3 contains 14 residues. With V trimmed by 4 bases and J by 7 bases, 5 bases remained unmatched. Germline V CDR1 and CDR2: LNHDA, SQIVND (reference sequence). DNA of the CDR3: TGTGCCAGTAGTAAGGGACTAGCAGGGAATGAGCAGTTCTTC. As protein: CASSKGLAGNEQFF.

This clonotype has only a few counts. The CDR3 loop reads CASRLGPNYGYTF. The CDR3, as DNA: TGTGCCAGCAGGCTTGGACCGAACTATGGCTACACCTTC. This chain links TRBV28 with TRBJ1-2, with D unresolved. This CDR3 is built from 13 residues. CDR1 is MDHEN, CDR2 SYDVKM, per germline. With 6 bases removed from V and 2 bases from J, the gap between germline ends came to 10 bases.

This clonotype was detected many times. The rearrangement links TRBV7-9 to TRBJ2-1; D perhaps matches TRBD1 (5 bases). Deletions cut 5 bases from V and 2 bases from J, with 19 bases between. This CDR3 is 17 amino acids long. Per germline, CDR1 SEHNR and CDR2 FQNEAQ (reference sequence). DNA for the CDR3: TGTGCCAGCAGCCTGAGCTCAGGGCTAGGAACCTACAATGAGCAGTTCTTC. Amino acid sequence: CASSLSSGLGTYNEQFF.

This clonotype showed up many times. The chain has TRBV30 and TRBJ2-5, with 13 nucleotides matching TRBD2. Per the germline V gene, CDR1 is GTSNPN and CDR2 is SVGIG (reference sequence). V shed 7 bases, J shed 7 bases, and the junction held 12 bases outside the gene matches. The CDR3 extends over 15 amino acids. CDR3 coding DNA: TGTGCCTCCCTACGGCGGACTAGCGGGAGAGGGACCCAGTACTTC. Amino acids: CASLRRTSGRGTQYF. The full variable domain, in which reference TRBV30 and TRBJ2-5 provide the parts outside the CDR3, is SQTIHQWPATLVQPVGSPLSLECTVEGTSNPNLYWYRQAAGRGLQLLFYSVGIGQISSEVPQNLSASRPQDRQFILSSKKLLLSDSGFYLCASLRRTSGRGTQYFGPGTRLLVL.

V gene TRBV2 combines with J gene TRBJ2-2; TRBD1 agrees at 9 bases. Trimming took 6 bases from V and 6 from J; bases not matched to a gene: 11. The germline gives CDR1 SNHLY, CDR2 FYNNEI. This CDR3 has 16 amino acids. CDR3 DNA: TGTGCCAGCAGCTTCTCCGGGACAGGGCTATCCGGGGAGCTGTTTTTT. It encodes CASSFSGTGLSGELFF. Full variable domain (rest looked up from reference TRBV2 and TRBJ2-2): EPEVTQTPSHQVTQMGQEVILRCVPISNHLYFYWYRQILGQKVEFLVSFYNNEISEKSEIFDDQFSVERPDGSNFTLKIRSTKLEDSAMYFCASSFSGTGLSGELFFGEGSRLTVL.

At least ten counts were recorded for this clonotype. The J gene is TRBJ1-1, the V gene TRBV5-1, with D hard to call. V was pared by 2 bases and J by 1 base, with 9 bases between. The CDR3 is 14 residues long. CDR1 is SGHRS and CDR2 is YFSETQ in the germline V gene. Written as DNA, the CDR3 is TGCGCCAGCAGCTTACGCCAGCCGAACACTGAAGCTTTCTTT. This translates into CASSLRQPNTEAFF.

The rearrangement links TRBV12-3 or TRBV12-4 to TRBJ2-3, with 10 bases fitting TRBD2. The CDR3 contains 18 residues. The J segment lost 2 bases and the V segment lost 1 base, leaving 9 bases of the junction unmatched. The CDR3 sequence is CASSLGVGLAGATDTQYF. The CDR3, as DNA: TGTGCCAGCAGTTTAGGGGTCGGGCTAGCGGGAGCCACAGATACGCAGTATTTT.

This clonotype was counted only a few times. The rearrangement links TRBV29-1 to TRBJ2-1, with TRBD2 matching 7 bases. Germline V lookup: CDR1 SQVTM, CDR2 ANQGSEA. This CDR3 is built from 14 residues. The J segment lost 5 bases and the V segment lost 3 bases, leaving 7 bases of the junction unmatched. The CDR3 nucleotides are TGCAGCGTTGAGCCCAACGGGAGGAACAATGAGCAGTTCTTC. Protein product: CSVEPNGRNNEQFF.

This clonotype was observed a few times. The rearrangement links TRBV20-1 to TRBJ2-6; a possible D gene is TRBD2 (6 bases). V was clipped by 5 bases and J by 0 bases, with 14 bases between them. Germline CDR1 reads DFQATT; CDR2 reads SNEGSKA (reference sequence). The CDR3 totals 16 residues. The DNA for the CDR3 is TGCAGTGCTGCCCGGGGGAAGGGCTCTGGGGCCAACGTCCTGACTTTC. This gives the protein CSAARGKGSGANVLTF.

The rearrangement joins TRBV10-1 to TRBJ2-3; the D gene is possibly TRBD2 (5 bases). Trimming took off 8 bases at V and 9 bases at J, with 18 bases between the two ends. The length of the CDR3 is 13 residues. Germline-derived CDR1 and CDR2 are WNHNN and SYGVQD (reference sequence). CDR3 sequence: CASPQEASQTQYF. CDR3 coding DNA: TGCGCCAGCCCCCAGGAGGCTTCTCAAACGCAGTATTTT.

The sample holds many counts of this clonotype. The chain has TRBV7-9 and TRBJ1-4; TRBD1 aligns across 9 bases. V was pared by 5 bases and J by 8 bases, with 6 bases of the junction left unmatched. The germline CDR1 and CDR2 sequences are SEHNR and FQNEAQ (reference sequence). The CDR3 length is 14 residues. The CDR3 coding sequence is TGTGCCAGCAGCCCCACAGGGGGCGACGAAAAACTGTTTTTT. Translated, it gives CASSPTGGDEKLFF.

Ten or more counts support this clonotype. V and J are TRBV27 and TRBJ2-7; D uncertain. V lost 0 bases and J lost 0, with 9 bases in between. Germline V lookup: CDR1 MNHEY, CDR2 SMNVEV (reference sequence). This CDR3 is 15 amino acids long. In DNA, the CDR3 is TGTGCCAGCAGTTTATCGGCGGACCCCTCCTACGAGCAGTACTTC. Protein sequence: CASSLSADPSYEQYF.

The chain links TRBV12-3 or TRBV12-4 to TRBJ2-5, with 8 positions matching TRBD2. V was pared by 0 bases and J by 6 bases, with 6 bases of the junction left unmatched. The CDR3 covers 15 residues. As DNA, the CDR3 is TGTGCCAGCAGTTTAGCTGGGACTAGTGAAAAGACCCAGTACTTC. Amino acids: CASSLAGTSEKTQYF.

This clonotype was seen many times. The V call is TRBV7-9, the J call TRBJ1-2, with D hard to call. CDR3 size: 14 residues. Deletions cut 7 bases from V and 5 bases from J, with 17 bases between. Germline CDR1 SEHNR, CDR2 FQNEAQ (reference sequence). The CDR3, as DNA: TGTGCCAGCACCACAAGACCGGGGAAATATGGCTACACCTTC. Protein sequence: CASTTRPGKYGYTF.

CDR3 sequence: CASGLVLAGDPYNEQFF. CDR3 DNA sequence: TGTGCTAGTGGTTTGGTACTAGCGGGAGATCCCTACAATGAGCAGTTCTTC. V is TRBV12-5 and J is TRBJ2-1, with TRBD2 identical over 11 bases. V shed 0 bases and J 2 bases; nucleotides not matched to a gene: 3. The CDR3 spans 17 residues. Germline assignment: CDR1 LGHNT and CDR2 FRNRAP.

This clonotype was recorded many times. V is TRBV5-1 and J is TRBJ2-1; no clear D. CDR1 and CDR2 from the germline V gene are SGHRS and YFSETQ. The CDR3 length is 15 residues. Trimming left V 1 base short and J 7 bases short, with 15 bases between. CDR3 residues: CASSLMAVISNEQFF. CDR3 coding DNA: TGCGCCAGCAGCTTGATGGCGGTGATATCGAATGAGCAGTTCTTC.

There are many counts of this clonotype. CDR3 sequence: CASSPNVNYGYTF. The CDR3 DNA sequence: TGTGCCAGCAGTCCGAACGTTAACTATGGCTACACCTTC. This chain connects TRBV28 to TRBJ1-2, with D uncertain. V dropped 5 bases and J dropped 1 base, with 8 bases sitting between them. From germline, CDR1 is MDHEN and CDR2 SYDVKM. This CDR3 has 13 amino acids.

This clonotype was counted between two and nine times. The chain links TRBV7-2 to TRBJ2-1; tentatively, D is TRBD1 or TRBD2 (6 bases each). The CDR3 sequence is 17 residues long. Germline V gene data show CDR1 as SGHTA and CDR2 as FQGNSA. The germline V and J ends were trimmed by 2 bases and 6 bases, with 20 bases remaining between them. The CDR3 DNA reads TGTGCCAGCAGCTTACCCTTCTGGGGGGCCCCTTCCAATGAGCAGTTCTTC. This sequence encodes CASSLPFWGAPSNEQFF.

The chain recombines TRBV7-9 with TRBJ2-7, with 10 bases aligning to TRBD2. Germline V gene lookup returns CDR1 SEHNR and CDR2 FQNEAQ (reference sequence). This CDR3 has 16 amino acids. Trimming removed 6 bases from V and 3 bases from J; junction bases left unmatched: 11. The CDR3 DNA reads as TGTGCCAGCAGTAGTCCCAGTCCTAGCGGGAGCTACGAGCAGTACTTC. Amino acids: CASSSPSPSGSYEQYF.